The entry below describes one T cell receptor (beta chain). Its antigen has not been determined. No much larger clone exists at a distance of one base, and base qualities are not known. The library was obtained by the immunoSEQ multiplex PCR assay. For the multiplex PCR, a mixture combining 60 forward primers for TCR Vbeta segments and 13 reverse primers for TCR Jbeta segments was used. A multiplex PCR assay on genomic DNA amplified the CDR3 region of rearranged TCR beta genes. The Illumina HiSeq System was used to sequence the amplified TCR beta libraries as 87-base-pair reads. The study's own analysis went as follows. A later analysis counted about 76 million unique TCR beta chains across the 550 to 800 repertoires, and around 12 million of these chains were shared by at least two donors. A nearest-neighbor algorithm error-corrected the raw reads and collapsed the reads into unique sequences, merging closely related sequences to remove PCR and sequencing errors. V, D and J gene segments were assigned by aligning CDR3 sequences to IMGT reference sequences. For a sequence to be retained, at least a six-nucleotide match to both a V gene segment and a J gene segment was required. A rearrangement was called productive if the CDR3 had no stop codons and remained in frame with V and J, and every other rearrangement was called non-productive. CDR3 was defined by IMGT convention, running from the second conserved V-encoded cysteine to the conserved J-encoded phenylalanine. In an earlier analysis of some 550 of the donors, sequences lacking an unambiguous match to a single V gene segment were excluded. In an earlier analysis of 587 of the donors, V segments were called functional above 56.7% productive rearrangements and were called segregating when the between-donor standard deviation exceeded 5%. A statistical classification framework was built to diagnose cytomegalovirus status from the catalog of TCR beta chain sequences. In a later analysis, V and J genes were assigned by comparing TCR nucleotide sequences against IMGT/GENE-DB human TR gene sequences. The TCRdist pipeline was used in a later analysis to assign CDR3 sequences and most-parsimonious VDJ recombination scenarios. In a later analysis, each TCR beta chain was defined by its CDR3 amino acid sequence together with its V-gene family, and reads lacking a unique V-gene family were excluded. To address suspected cross-contamination and a sequencing artifact, a later analysis removed several hundred highly shared, low-generation-probability nucleotide sequences. In a later analysis, a clonal expansion index was calculated for each public chain from normalized within-repertoire ranks of inferred template counts. Generation probabilities in a later analysis came from a VDJ recombination model fitted to out-of-frame rearrangements, and those results were checked against IGoR. In a later analysis, TCR-TCR, TCR-HLA and TCR-CMV co-occurrence was scored with hypergeometric tests, and a repertoire-size bias correction was applied to TCR pairs. False discovery rates were estimated in a later analysis by permuting HLA or CMV assignments 20 times. A later analysis grouped co-occurring TCRs with DBSCAN, adding TCRdist sequence similarity when clustering within HLA-allele-positive subsets. Repertoires with fewer than 30,000 or more than 120,000 public chains were left out of co-occurrence clustering, as were a handful of repertoires with anomalous nucleotide sharing. TCRdb carries this immuneACCESS record with in-frame sequences only. Its versions omit some clonotypes, under half of them owing to an unresolved V gene in the studies checked, with the rest unexplained. V and J calls plus clone size are reproduced from that table; the DNA served to infer D and trimming. This sample comprises some 180,000 clones, roughly 77% of them detected only once. The ten top clones hold 2% to 3% of the sample.

The germline V gene gives CDR1 as SGDLS and CDR2 as YYNGEE. The CDR3 runs 13 residues from the cysteine to the phenylalanine. Just CDR3 DNA is preserved here, 39 bases in frame from base 1. The junction shows trimming of 3 bases on V and 8 bases on J, and the gene matches do not reach 5 bases of it. This entry comes from a study of cytomegalovirus exposure and HLA in healthy donors (dated by TCRdb to about 2017). For the study in its entirety: According to an earlier analysis of around 600 of the donors, about 170 million T cells yielded 117 million unique TCR beta sequences and 276 Gb of sequence data. The aim of the study was to test whether cataloging public T cell receptors could identify signatures of past pathogen exposure. Of the approximately 400 genotyped donors, 75% to 85% were placed in the genetic ancestry cluster associated with self-reported Caucasian donors. An earlier analysis of around 580 of the donors used high-throughput TCR beta sequencing to judge whether each TCR beta V gene segment behaved as functional or pseudogenic. HLA typing included class I and class II loci at four-digit resolution. Rather than drawing on any new phenotypic data, the later analysis identified candidate immune exposures from TCR beta sequences and the way those sequences occurred across donors. The T cell repertoires of 670 or so subjects were profiled by immunosequencing and related to cytomegalovirus serostatus. All discovery cohort repertoires had been generated on a single sequencing platform. A later genetic analysis took genome-wide SNP genotypes for about 60% of the roughly 670 donors and used that subset as a discovery cohort. About five DR-DQ haplotypes were treated as single units for association and clustering because of strong linkage in the cohort. The number of typed donors differed by locus: about 620-630 for A, B, C, DRB1 and DQB1; roughly 510 for DQA1; approximately 600 for DPA1; and some 430 for DPB1. Among about 400 genotyped donors of the cohort, an average of roughly 230,000 unique TCR beta nucleotide sequences was sequenced per donor, of which about 18% were non-productive. A later analysis re-examined previously published TCR beta repertoires from just over 650 donors and added high-resolution HLA genotyping to investigate patterns of TCR occurrence. A separate validation cohort of roughly 110 different subjects was used in addition to the roughly 620-subject first cohort. Alongside the repertoire data, information on donor age, sex, ethnicity and CMV serostatus was compiled. To predict cytomegalovirus infection status, the study combined high-throughput TCR immunosequencing, statistical association of individual TCRs with disease status, and machine learning. An early release covering 500 to 750 HLA-typed donors comprised 300 to 350 gigabases of sequencing data and around 85 million unique TCR sequences.

The cohort was made up of 666 healthy bone marrow donors. Cohort members were all nominally healthy when sampled, although unrecorded immune exposures were likely present. The donor was CMV seropositive and belonged to the group of 250 to 300 seropositive cohort members. Each donor provided a peripheral blood sample, and peripheral blood mononuclear cells were used for TCR beta sequencing. Genomic DNA was extracted from the blood cell samples with the Qiagen DNeasy Blood Extraction Kit. Study-level results and caveats: A cluster of highly shared sequence variants was judged likely to represent a technical artifact of the sequencing pipeline. Because HLA typing was unavailable for some donors at each locus, only the typed subset was used in association tests. Over 15 rarely observed V segments, including chromosome 9 orphons, were excluded from the earlier analysis of several hundred of the donors because counts were too low. Compared with the roughly 710-donor mean, donors in an Asian-associated ancestry cluster had fewer N-insertions in productive TCRs, according to a later genetic analysis. Most TCR sequences were seen in very few donors, while some public TCRs were found in many individuals. Correlated functional status among segregating V segments might be attributable to linkage disequilibrium, but an unknown experimental factor could not be ruled out. A few of the identified cytomegalovirus-associated TCR beta chains were confirmed in vitro to be specific for cytomegalovirus antigens. In an earlier analysis of roughly 560 of the donors, most TCR beta V segments were observed in productive rearrangements about 87% or about 30% of the time, broadly matching IMGT annotations. A later analysis associated 17,000 or so TCR beta sequences with specific HLA alleles at a false discovery rate of 0.05. A later analysis found that HLA-associated TCR beta chains were more clonally expanded and had lower generation probabilities than equally common non-associated chains. The cohort was sequenced for TCR beta chains only, and without alpha or paired-chain data the features that could be detected were limited. Immune exposure information for the cohort was limited to CMV serostatus. According to the authors, the approach could potentially be generalized to other disease states and immunological phenotypes. According to a later analysis, TCR association rates differed among HLA loci, with DRB1 alleles showing the most associated TCRs and HLA-C alleles showing the fewest. According to a later analysis, most CMV-associated TCR beta chains appeared to be HLA-restricted, and the HLA associations seemed to be driven largely by CMV exposure. A total of about 180 TCR beta chains were listed by the study as associated with cytomegalovirus. An association between a missense DCLRE1C variant and V-gene and J-gene trimming of TCR beta chains was found in a later genetic analysis and replicated in an independent cohort. Sequencing depth was assumed to be roughly uniform across donors in the presence/absence analyses, though that assumption may not hold. When HLA alleles, especially DR and DQ, strongly co-occurred, attributing TCR associations to individual alleles was difficult. According to a later analysis, parvovirus B19, influenza, CMV and Epstein-Barr virus appeared linked to several top co-occurrence clusters. Cytomegalovirus status was reported to be diagnosed by the classifier with high specificity and sensitivity in both the original and validation cohorts. The 87-base-pair reads could not distinguish some IMGT-functional V segments, including TRBV6-2 and TRBV6-3, so those segments were excluded. A further reported finding was that TCR beta sequences accurately predicted the HLA-A and HLA-B alleles for most subjects in the first cohort.

This TCR was recovered from a woman in her 30s in good health and CMV-seropositive. The chain is made from TRBV9 and TRBJ2-4; TRBD1 agrees with 7 junctional bases. Sequenced material: PBMCs. CDR3 region: CASSARQGDIQYF. Here is the DNA: TGTGCCAGCAGCGCGAGACAGGGCGACATTCAGTACTTC.